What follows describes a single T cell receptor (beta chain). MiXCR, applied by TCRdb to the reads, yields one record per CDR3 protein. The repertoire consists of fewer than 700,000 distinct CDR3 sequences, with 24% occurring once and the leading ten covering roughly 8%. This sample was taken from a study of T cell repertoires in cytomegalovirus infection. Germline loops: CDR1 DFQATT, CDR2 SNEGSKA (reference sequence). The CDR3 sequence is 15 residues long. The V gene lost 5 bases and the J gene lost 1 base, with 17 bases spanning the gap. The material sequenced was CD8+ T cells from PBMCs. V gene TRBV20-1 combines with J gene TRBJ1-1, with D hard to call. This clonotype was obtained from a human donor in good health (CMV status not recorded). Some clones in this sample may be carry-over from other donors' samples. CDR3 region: CSAPYDFTANTEAFF. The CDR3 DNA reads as TGCAGTGCTCCCTACGACTTTACGGCGAACACTGAAGCTTTCTTT.